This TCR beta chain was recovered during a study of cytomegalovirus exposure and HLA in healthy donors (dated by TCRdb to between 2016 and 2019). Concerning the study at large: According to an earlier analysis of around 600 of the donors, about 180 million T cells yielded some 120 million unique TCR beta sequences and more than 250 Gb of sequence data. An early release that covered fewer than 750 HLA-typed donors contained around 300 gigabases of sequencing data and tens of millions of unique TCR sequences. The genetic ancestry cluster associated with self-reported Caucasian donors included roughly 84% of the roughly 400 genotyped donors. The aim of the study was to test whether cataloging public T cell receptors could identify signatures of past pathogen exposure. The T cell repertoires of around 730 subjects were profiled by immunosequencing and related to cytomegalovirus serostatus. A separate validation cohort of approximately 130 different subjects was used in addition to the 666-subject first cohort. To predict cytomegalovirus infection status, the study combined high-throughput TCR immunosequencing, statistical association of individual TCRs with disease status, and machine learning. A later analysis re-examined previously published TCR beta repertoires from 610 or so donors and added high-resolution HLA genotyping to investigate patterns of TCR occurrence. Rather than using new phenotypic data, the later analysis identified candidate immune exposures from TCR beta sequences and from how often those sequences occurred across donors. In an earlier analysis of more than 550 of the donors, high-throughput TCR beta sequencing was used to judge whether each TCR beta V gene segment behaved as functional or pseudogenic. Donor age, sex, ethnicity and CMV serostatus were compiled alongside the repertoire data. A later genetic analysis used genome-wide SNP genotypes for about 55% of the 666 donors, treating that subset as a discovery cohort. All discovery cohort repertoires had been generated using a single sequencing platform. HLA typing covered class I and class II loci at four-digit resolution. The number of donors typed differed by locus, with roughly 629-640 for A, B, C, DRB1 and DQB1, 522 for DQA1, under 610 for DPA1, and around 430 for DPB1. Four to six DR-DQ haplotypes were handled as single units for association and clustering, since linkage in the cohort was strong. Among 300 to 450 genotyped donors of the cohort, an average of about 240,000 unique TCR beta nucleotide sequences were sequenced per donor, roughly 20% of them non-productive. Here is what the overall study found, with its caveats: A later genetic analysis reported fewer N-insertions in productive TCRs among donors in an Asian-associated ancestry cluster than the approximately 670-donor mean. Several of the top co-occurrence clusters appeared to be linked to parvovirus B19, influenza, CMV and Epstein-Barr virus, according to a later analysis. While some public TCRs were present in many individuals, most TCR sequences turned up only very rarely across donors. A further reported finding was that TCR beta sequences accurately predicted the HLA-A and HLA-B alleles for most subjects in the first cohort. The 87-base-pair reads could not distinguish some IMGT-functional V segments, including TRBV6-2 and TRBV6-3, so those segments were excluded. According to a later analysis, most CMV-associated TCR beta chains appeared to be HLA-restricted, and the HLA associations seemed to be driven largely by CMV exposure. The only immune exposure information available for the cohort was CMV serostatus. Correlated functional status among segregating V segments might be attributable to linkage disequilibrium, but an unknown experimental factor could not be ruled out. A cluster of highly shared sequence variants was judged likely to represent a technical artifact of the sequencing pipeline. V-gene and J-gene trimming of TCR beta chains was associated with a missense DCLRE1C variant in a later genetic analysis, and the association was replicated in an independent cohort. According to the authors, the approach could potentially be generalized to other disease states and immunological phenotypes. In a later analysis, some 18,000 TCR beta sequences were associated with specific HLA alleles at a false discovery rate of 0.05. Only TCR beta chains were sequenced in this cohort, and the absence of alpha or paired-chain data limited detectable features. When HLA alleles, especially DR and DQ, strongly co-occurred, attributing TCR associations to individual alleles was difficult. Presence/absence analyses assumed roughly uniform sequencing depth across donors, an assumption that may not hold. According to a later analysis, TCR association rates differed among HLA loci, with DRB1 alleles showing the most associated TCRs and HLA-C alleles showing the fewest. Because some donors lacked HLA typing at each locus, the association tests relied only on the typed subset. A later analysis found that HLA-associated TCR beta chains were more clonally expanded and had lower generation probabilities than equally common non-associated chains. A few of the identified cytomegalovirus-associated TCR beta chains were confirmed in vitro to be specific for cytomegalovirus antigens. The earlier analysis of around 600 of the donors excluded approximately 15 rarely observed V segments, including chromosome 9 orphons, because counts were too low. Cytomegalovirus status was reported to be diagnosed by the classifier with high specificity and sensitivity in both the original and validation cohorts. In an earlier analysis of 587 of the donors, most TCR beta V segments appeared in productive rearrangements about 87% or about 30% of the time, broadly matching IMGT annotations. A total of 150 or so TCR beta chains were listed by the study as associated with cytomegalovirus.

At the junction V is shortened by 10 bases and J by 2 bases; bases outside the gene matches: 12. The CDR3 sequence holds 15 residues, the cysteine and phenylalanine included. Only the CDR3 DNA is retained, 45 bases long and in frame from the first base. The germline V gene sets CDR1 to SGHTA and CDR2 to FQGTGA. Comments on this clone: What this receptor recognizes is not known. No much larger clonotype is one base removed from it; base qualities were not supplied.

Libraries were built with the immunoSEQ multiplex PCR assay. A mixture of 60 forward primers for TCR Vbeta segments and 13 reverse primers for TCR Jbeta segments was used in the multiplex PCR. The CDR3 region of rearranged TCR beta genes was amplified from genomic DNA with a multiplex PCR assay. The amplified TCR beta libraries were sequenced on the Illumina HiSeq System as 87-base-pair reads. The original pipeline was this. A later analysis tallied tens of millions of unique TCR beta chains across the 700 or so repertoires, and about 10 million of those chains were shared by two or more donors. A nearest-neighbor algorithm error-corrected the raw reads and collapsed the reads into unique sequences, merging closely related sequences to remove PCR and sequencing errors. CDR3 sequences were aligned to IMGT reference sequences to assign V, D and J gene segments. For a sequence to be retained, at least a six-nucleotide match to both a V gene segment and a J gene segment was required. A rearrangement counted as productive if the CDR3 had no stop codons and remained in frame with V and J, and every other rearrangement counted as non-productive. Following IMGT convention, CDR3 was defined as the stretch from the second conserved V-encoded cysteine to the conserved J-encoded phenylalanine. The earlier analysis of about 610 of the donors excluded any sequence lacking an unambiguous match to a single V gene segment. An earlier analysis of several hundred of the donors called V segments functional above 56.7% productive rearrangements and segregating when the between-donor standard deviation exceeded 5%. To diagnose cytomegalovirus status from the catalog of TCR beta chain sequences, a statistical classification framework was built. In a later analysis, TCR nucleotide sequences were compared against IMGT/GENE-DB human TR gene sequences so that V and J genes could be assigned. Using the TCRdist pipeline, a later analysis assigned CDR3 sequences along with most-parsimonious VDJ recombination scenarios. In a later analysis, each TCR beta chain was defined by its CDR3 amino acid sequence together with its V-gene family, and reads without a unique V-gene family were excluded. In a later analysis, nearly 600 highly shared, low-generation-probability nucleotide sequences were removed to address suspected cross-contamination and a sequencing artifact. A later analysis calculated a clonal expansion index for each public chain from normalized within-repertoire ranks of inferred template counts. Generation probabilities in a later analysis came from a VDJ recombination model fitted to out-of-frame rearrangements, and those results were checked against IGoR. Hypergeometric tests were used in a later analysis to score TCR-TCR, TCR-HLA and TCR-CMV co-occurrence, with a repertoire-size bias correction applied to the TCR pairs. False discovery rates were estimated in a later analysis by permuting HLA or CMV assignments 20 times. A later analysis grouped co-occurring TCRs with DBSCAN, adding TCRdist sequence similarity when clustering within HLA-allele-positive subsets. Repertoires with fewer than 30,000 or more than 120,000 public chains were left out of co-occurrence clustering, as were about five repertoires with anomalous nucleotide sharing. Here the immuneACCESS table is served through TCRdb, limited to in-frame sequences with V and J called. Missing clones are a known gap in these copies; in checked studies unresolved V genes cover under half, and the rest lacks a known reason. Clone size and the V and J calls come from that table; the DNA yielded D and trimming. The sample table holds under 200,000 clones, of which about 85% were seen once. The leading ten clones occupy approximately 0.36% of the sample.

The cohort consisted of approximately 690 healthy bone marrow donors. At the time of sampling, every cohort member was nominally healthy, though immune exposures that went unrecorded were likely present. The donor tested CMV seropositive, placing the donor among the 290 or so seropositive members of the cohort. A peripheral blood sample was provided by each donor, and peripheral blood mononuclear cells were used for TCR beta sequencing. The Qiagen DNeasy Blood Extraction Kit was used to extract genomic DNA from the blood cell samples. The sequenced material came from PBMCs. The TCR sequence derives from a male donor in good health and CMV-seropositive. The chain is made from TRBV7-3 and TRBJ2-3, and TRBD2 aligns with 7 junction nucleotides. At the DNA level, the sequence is TGTGCCACCTCCCGTTGGGACTATTCCACAGATACGCAGTATTTT. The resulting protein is CATSRWDYSTDTQYF.